Shown below are 11 T cell receptor beta chains from a single sample sequenced in a study of blood T cells in healthy people across ages. A second about 7 to 11 cycle PCR used barcoded and J-beta primers. Each CDR3 protein gets one entry after TCRdb re-called the 5' RACE reads with MiXCR. The sample includes approximately 350,000 distinct CDR3 sequences, 45% to 60% of them seen just once. Sequenced sample: blood. Receptors originate from a man between 60 and 70 years old in good health.

In this sample, this clonotype turned up a few times. V and J are TRBV20-1 and TRBJ2-1; TRBD1 matches at 7 bases. This CDR3 comprises 11 residues. The V gene end was trimmed by 3 bases and the J gene end by 9 bases; junction bases not matched to a gene: 2. The germline gives CDR1 DFQATT, CDR2 SNEGSKA (reference sequence). The CDR3 reads CSASYRGEQFF. The CDR3, as DNA: TGCAGTGCTAGTTACAGGGGTGAGCAGTTCTTC.

This clonotype was picked up a small number of times. It may be a read error: a sequence one base away is much more abundant. The chain is built from TRBV13 and TRBJ2-1, with a weak D call TRBD2 (6 bases). The assigned J gene may be wrong: the sequence end matches TRBJ2-7 better. The germline V gene has CDR1 PRHDT and CDR2 FYEKMQ (reference sequence). CDR3 length: 15 amino acids. CDR3 region: CASSSTRDSPNEQYF. In DNA, the CDR3 is TGTGCCAGCAGCTCGACCCGGGACTCCCCCAATGAGCAGTACTTC.

This clonotype was detected many times. The chain recombines TRBV5-1 with TRBJ2-5; D is uncertain. The length of the CDR3 is 14 residues. V gave up 0 bases and J gave up 1 base, with 7 bases separating them. Per the germline V gene, CDR1 is SGHRS and CDR2 is YFSETQ. The CDR3 DNA sequence: TGCGCCAGCAGCTTGGTTCTTTCCCAAGAGACCCAGTACTTC. Protein sequence: CASSLVLSQETQYF.

This clonotype turned up a few times. V is TRBV20-1 and J is TRBJ1-5, with a tentative D call TRBD1 (6 bases). V was cut by 6 bases and J by 5 bases, with 11 bases left in between. The CDR3 contains 12 residues. CDR1 DFQATT and CDR2 SNEGSKA come from the germline V gene (reference sequence). CDR3 loop: CSAGDMDQPQHF. CDR3 DNA sequence: TGCAGTGCCGGGGACATGGATCAGCCCCAGCATTTT.

The chain combines TRBV7-9 with TRBJ2-5, with 10 bases that match TRBD2. The CDR3 extends over 18 amino acids. CDR1 and CDR2 (germline): SEHNR, FQNEAQ (reference sequence). Losses at the gene ends were 4 bases for V and 1 base for J; bases not matched to a gene: 12. CDR3 coding DNA: TGTGCCAGCAGCTCCTACGGGGGAGCGGGGGGGCCCCAAGAGACCCAGTACTTC. Translation gives CASSSYGGAGGPQETQYF.

The chain joins TRBV25-1 to TRBJ1-6; 7 positions match TRBD1. CDR3 size: 15 residues. Germline-derived CDR1 and CDR2 are MGHDK and SYGVNS. V was clipped by 0 bases and J by 7 bases; unmatched bases: 3. The CDR3 region is CASSEYTGDNSPLHF. CDR3 DNA: TGTGCCAGCAGTGAATATACAGGGGACAATTCACCCCTCCACTTT.

V and J are TRBV20-1 and TRBJ2-3; 9 nucleotides align to TRBD2. The CDR3 length is 18 residues. With 0 bases clipped from V and 8 bases from J, the junction kept 18 bases outside the gene matches. From germline, CDR1 is DFQATT and CDR2 SNEGSKA (reference sequence). The CDR3 region has the DNA TGCAGTGCTAGAGATATTTCGCCCTTACTAGCGGGTTTTGGTACGCAGTATTTT. This codes for CSARDISPLLAGFGTQYF.

This clonotype was recorded a few times. The chain uses TRBV20-1 and TRBJ2-5; 7 bases fit TRBD2. This CDR3 is built from 15 residues. The germline V gene has CDR1 DFQATT and CDR2 SNEGSKA (reference sequence). Trimming at V came to 4 bases and at J to 4 bases, leaving 12 bases not matched to a gene. The CDR3 region is CSAIGSLAQGETQYF. The CDR3 region has the DNA TGCAGTGCTATTGGTTCACTAGCGCAAGGAGAGACCCAGTACTTC.

Comments on this clonotype: One end of the junction varies from germline; a read error may be responsible. This chain connects TRBV5-1 to TRBJ2-3, with D unresolved. The CDR3 runs to 12 residues. Germline V lookup: CDR1 SGHRS, CDR2 YFSETQ. The CDR3 nucleotides read TGTGCCAGCAGTTTAACGCCAGATACGCAGTATTTT. It translates to CASSLTPDTQYF.

V and J are TRBV7-9 and TRBJ2-5; 7 bases match TRBD2. The V and J ends lost 2 bases and 11 bases, in that order; junction bases with no gene match: 14. Germline assignment: CDR1 SEHNR and CDR2 FQNEAQ (reference sequence). This CDR3 is built from 15 residues. CDR3 bases: TGTGCCAGCAGCTTAAGTGCGGGAGCCAGCGGTGAGCAGTACTTC. The encoded protein is CASSLSAGASGEQYF.

This chain joins TRBV5-5 and TRBJ2-2; a weak D match, TRBD1 (6 bases). Trimming stripped 2 bases from V and 3 bases from J, with 14 bases between. The V gene's germline CDR1 is SGHKS and CDR2 YYEKEE (reference sequence). The CDR3 has 16 amino acids. CDR3 nucleotides: TGTGCCAGCAGCTTCAACAGGGCTAGGGACACCGGGGAGCTGTTTTTT. Translation gives CASSFNRARDTGELFF.